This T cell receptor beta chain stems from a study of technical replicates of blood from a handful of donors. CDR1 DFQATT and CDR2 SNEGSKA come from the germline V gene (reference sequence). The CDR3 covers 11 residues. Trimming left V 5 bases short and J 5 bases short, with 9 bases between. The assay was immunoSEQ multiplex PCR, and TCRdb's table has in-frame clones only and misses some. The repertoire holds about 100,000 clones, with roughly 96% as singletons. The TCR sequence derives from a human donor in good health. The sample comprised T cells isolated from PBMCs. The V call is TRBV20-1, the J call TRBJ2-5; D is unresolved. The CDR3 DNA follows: TGCAGTGCTCCATTTCGGGAGACCCAGTACTTC. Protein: CSAPFRETQYF.